This is a list of T cell receptor beta chains from one sample in a study of cytomegalovirus exposure and HLA in healthy donors. Assay: immunoSEQ multiplex PCR; the TCRdb copy retains only in-frame clones and omits some. The sample holds about 250,000 clones; around two thirds are singletons and the top ten take 2% to 2.5%. The sample was PBMCs. The source of these receptors is a female donor in good health and CMV-seronegative. Each CDR3 is given with its conserved first and last residue. A D gene is named only where the DNA matches it firmly. Clone size, where shown, is once, few, many, or a class for clones that have expanded.

TRBV19,TRBJ2-1,.,.,14,CASSSERVYNEQFF,TGTGCCAGTAGTTCAGAGCGGGTCTACAATGAGCAGTTCTTC
TRBV6-5,TRBJ2-2,.,.,12,CASSLQGGELFF,TGTGCCAGCAGTTTACAGGGCGGGGAGCTGTTTTTT
TRBV5-6,TRBJ2-7,once,.,16,CASSSRRQWTVYEQYF,TGTGCCAGCAGCTCCCGCCGACAGTGGACCGTATACGAGCAGTACTTC
TRBV6-5,TRBJ1-2,.,.,13,CASSPQAEGGYTF,TGTGCCAGCAGCCCACAGGCGGAAGGCGGCTACACCTTC
TRBV29-1,TRBJ2-2,.,.,15,CSVVTRSRGTGELFF,TGCAGCGTCGTTACTAGGAGCCGGGGCACCGGGGAGCTGTTTTTT
TRBV18,TRBJ2-3,.,.,14,CASSNLAGTDTQYF,TGTGCCAGCTCGAATCTAGCCGGCACAGATACGCAGTATTTT
TRBV7-9,TRBJ1-4,.,.,14,CASRSTRTTGKLFF,TGTGCCAGCAGGAGCACTAGGACGACGGGAAAACTGTTTTTT
TRBV5-4,TRBJ2-1,.,.,15,CASSSQGGKANEQFF,TGTGCCAGCAGCTCCCAAGGGGGAAAGGCAAATGAGCAGTTCTTC
TRBV5-1,TRBJ2-3,few,.,16,CASSAGLTLHTDTQYF,TGCGCCAGCAGCGCCGGACTGACGTTGCACACAGATACGCAGTATTTT
TRBV10-3,TRBJ1-2,.,TRBD1,14,CAIRQGAQGYGYTF,TGTGCCATAAGACAGGGGGCGCAGGGCTATGGCTACACCTTC
TRBV27,TRBJ2-2,.,TRBD1,15,CASSTRQGWTGELFF,TGTGCCAGCTCGACGAGACAGGGATGGACCGGGGAGCTGTTTTTT
TRBV11-2,TRBJ2-1,.,TRBD2,16,CASSRVGTNEIDEQFF,TGTGCCAGCAGCCGCGTAGGGACTAACGAGATCGATGAGCAGTTCTTC
TRBV18,TRBJ2-3,.,TRBD2,14,CASTSGRDTDTQYF,TGTGCCAGCACTAGCGGGAGGGACACAGATACGCAGTATTTT
TRBV27,TRBJ1-1,.,TRBD1,15,CASSLTGTANTEAFF,TGTGCCAGCAGTCTAACCGGGACAGCCAACACTGAAGCTTTCTTT
TRBV7-9,TRBJ1-4,.,.,11,CASSFSEKLFF,TGTGCCAGCAGCTTCTCTGAAAAACTGTTTTTT
TRBV28,TRBJ2-1,.,TRBD2,14,CASKFSGSTDEQFF,TGTGCCAGCAAATTCAGCGGGAGCACGGATGAGCAGTTCTTC
TRBV6-6,TRBJ2-7,.,TRBD2,15,CASSLGTSGSYEQYF,TGTGCCAGCAGTCTTGGGACTAGCGGTTCCTACGAGCAGTACTTC
TRBV28,TRBJ1-1,few,.,13,CASSTLKRGEAFF,TGTGCCAGCAGCACCTTGAAGCGGGGTGAAGCTTTCTTT
TRBV5-4,TRBJ2-2,.,TRBD1,14,CASSPGGNTGELFF,TGTGCCAGCAGCCCAGGGGGCAACACCGGGGAGCTGTTTTTT
TRBV7-9,TRBJ1-1,few,TRBD1,15,CASSKNRGLETEAFF,TGTGCCAGCAGCAAGAACAGGGGGCTGGAAACTGAAGCTTTCTTT
TRBV2,TRBJ2-1,.,.,11,CAKSRTGEQFF,TGTGCCAAATCTCGAACCGGTGAGCAGTTCTTC
TRBV18,TRBJ2-3,.,.,14,CASSPPSGTDTQYF,TGTGCCAGCTCACCACCGTCTGGCACAGATACGCAGTATTTT
TRBV6-5,TRBJ1-5,.,TRBD1,14,CASSRDRDNQPQHF,TGTGCCAGCAGCCGGGACAGGGACAATCAGCCCCAGCATTTT
TRBV7-6,TRBJ2-1,.,.,15,CASSLVPARDNEQFF,TGTGCCAGCAGCTTAGTACCCGCCCGCGACAATGAGCAGTTCTTC
TRBV5-1,TRBJ1-5,.,TRBD1,15,CASRTGSDSNQPQHF,TGCGCCAGCAGGACAGGGAGCGATAGCAATCAGCCCCAGCATTTT
TRBV13,TRBJ2-7,once,.,14,CASSDSEAPPEQYF,TGTGCCAGCAGCGACTCAGAGGCCCCTCCCGAGCAGTACTTC
TRBV28,TRBJ1-2,.,TRBD1,17,CASKTGTGRNVHYGYTF,TGTGCCAGCAAAACCGGGACAGGGCGCAACGTTCACTATGGCTACACCTTC
TRBV2,TRBJ2-7,.,.,14,CASRADLMVYEQYF,TGTGCCAGCAGGGCCGATCTGATGGTTTACGAGCAGTACTTC
TRBV7-2,TRBJ2-7,few,.,13,CASSLGFNNEQYF,TGTGCCAGCAGCTTAGGTTTTAATAACGAGCAGTACTTC
TRBV28,TRBJ2-2,.,.,14,CASSLNRGEGELFF,TGTGCCAGCAGTTTGAATCGGGGAGAGGGGGAGCTGTTTTTT
TRBV7-8,TRBJ1-1,.,.,13,CASTEQMNTEAFF,TGTGCCAGCACGGAGCAAATGAACACTGAAGCTTTCTTT
TRBV5-1,TRBJ1-3,.,TRBD1,16,CASSLEGQGMGNTIYF,TGCGCCAGCAGCTTGGAAGGACAGGGCATGGGGAACACCATATATTTT
TRBV25-1,TRBJ1-2,few,TRBD1,15,CASSEMGQGKEGYTF,TGTGCCAGCAGTGAGATGGGACAGGGGAAAGAAGGCTACACCTTC
TRBV2,TRBJ2-1,.,.,14,CASRTGSSYNEQFF,TGTGCCAGCAGAACGGGGAGCTCCTACAATGAGCAGTTCTTC
TRBV30,TRBJ1-2,.,.,13,CAWSEGMDYGYTF,TGTGCCTGGAGTGAGGGGATGGACTATGGCTACACCTTC
TRBV6-5,TRBJ2-5,.,TRBD2,16,CASSYSSTSGRELGNF,TGTGCCAGCAGTTACTCCTCGACTAGCGGGAGGGAACTCGGAAACTTC
TRBV2,TRBJ1-5,.,.,14,CASSDETENQPQHF,TGTGCCAGCAGTGACGAGACAGAAAATCAGCCCCAGCATTTT
TRBV9,TRBJ2-7,.,TRBD2,14,CASSVSSGSYEQYF,TGTGCCAGCAGCGTAAGTAGCGGGAGCTACGAGCAGTACTTC
TRBV9,TRBJ2-3,.,.,17,CASSATGRVSITDTQYF,TGTGCCAGCAGCGCAACAGGGAGGGTCTCTATCACAGATACGCAGTATTTT
TRBV18,TRBJ1-5,.,TRBD1,18,CASSPGTGNFYSNQPQHF,TGTGCCAGCTCTCCCGGGACAGGGAACTTTTATAGCAATCAGCCCCAGCATTTT
TRBV9,TRBJ1-3,.,.,17,CASSVGTGVIPGNTIYF,TGTGCCAGCAGCGTAGGGACGGGGGTAATACCTGGAAACACCATATATTTT